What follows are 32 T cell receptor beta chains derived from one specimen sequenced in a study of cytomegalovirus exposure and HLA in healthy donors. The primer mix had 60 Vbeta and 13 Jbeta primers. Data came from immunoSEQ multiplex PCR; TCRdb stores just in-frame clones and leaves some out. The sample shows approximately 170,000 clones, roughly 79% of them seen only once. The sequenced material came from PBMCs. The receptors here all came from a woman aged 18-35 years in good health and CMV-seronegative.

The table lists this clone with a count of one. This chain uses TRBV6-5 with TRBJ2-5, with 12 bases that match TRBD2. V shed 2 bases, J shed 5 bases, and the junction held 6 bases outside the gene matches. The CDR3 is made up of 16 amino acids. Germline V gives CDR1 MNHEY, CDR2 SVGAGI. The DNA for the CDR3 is TGTGCCAGCAGTTACGGGACTAGCGGGCTAGGGGAGACCCAGTACTTC. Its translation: CASSYGTSGLGETQYF.

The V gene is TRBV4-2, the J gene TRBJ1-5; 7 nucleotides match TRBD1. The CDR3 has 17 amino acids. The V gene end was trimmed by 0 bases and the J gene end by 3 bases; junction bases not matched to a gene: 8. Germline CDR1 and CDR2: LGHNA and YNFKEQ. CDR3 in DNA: TGTGCCAGCAGCCAAGATCCGTCGGACAGGCTCAATCAGCCCCAGCATTTT. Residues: CASSQDPSDRLNQPQHF.

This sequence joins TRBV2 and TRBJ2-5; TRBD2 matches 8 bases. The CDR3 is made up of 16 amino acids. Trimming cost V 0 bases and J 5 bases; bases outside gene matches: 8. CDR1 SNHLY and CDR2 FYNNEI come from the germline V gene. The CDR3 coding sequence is TGTGCCAGCAGTGAAGCGAGCGGGGGCCTCCTTGAGACCCAGTACTTC. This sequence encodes CASSEASGGLLETQYF.

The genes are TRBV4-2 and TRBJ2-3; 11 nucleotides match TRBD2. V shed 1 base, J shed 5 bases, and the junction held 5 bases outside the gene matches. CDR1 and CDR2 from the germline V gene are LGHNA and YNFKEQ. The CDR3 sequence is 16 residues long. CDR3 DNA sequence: TGTGCCAGCAGCCAAGGAACTAGCGGGAGTGAAGATACGCAGTATTTT. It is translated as CASSQGTSGSEDTQYF.

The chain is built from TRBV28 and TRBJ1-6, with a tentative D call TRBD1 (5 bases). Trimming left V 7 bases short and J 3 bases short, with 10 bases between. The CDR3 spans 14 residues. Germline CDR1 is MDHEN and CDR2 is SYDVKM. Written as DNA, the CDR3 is TGTGCCAGCATGGGAGGGGACTATAATTCACCCCTCCACTTT. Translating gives CASMGGDYNSPLHF. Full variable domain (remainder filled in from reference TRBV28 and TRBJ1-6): DVKVTQSSRYLVKRTGEKVFLECVQDMDHENMFWYRQDPGLGLRLIYFSYDVKMKEKGDIPEGYSVSREKKERFSLILESASTNQTSMYLCASMGGDYNSPLHFGNGTRLTVT.

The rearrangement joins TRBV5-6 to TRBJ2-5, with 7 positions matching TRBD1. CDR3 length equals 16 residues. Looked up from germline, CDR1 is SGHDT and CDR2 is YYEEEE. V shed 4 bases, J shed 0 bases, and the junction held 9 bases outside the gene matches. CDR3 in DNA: TGTGCCAGCAGCCCGGGGACAGTCCCTTACCAAGAGACCCAGTACTTC. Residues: CASSPGTVPYQETQYF.

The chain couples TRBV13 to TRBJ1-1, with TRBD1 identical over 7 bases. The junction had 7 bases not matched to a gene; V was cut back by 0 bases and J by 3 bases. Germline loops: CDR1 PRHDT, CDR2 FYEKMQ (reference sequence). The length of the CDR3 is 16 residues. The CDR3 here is CASSLGLGQRDTEAFF. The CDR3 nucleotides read TGTGCCAGCAGCTTAGGCCTGGGACAGAGAGACACTGAAGCTTTCTTT.

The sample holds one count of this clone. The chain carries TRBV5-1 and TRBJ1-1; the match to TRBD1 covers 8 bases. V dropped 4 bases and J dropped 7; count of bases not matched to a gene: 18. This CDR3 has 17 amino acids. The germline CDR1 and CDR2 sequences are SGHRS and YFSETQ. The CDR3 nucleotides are TGCGCCAGCAGCCTCTTAAATTCCGACAGGGGCTATGGTGAAGCTTTCTTT. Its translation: CASSLLNSDRGYGEAFF.

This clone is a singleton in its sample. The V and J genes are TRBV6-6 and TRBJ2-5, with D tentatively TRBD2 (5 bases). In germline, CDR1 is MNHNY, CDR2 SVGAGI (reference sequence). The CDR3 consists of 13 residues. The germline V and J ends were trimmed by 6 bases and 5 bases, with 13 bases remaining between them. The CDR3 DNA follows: TGTGCCAGCAGCCCCCTCGGCGGGGAGACCCAGTACTTC. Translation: CASSPLGGETQYF.

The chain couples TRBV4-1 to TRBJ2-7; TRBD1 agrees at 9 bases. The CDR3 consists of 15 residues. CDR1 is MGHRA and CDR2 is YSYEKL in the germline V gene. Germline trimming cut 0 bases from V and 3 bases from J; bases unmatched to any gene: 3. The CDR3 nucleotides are TGCGCCAGCAGCCAAGATACAGGGGGCGTCTACGAGCAGTACTTC. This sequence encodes CASSQDTGGVYEQYF.

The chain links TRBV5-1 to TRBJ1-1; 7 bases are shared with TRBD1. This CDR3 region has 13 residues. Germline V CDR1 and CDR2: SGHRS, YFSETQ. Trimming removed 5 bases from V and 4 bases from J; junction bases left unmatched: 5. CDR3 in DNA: TGCGCCAGCAGTCCCACAGGGGTCACTGAAGCTTTCTTT. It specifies CASSPTGVTEAFF.

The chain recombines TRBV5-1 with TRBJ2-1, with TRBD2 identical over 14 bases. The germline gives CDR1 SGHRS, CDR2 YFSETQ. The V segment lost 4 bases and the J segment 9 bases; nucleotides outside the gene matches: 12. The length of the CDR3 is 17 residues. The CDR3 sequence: CASSLGLAGDFFGEQFF. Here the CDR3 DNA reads TGCGCCAGCAGCCTGGGACTAGCGGGAGATTTTTTTGGTGAGCAGTTCTTC.

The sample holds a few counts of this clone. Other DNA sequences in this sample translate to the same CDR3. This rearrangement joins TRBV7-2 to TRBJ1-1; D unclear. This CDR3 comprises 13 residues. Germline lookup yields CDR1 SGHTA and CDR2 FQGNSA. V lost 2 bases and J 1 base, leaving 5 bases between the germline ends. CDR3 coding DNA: TGTGCCAGCAGCTTACGGGGGAACACTGAAGCTTTCTTT. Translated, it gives CASSLRGNTEAFF.

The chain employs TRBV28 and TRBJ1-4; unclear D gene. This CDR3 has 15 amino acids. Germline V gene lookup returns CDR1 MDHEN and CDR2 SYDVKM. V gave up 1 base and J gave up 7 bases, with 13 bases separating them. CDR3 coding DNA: TGTGCCAGCAGTTTATCTCAGCCGGGGAGTGAAAAACTGTTTTTT. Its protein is CASSLSQPGSEKLFF.

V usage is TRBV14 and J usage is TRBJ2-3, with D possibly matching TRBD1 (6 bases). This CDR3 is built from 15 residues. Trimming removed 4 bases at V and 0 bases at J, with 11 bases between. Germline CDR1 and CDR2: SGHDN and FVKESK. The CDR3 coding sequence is TGTGCCAGCAGCCGGGGGACATTCAGCACAGATACGCAGTATTTT. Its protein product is CASSRGTFSTDTQYF.

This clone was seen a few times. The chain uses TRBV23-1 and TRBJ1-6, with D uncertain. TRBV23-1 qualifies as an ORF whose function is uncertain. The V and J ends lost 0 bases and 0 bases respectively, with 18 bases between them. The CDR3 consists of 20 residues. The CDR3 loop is CASSQSIRIRLSSYNSPLHF. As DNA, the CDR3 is TGCGCCAGCAGTCAATCGATAAGAATCCGCCTTAGCTCCTATAATTCACCCCTCCACTTT.

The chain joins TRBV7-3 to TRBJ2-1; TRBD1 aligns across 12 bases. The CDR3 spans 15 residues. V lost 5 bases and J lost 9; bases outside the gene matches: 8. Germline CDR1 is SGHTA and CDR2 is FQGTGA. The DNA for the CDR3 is TGTGCCAGCAGCGTAGGGGGACAGGGGGCTATTGAGCAGTTCTTC. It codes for CASSVGGQGAIEQFF.

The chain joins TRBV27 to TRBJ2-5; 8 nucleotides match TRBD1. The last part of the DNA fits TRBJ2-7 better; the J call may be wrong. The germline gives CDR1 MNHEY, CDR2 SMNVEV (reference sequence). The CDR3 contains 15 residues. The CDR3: CASSLLTGASYEQYF. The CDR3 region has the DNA TGTGCCAGCAGTTTATTGACAGGGGCGTCCTACGAGCAGTACTTC.

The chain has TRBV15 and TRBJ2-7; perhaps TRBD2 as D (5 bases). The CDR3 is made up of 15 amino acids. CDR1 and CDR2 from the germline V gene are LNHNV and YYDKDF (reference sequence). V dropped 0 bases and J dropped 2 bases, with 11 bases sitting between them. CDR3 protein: CATSREGAGPYEQYF. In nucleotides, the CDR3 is TGTGCCACCAGCAGAGAGGGTGCGGGTCCCTACGAGCAGTACTTC.

In DNA, the CDR3 is TGTGCCAGCAGCTTAGACACTAGCGGGGCCACACAAGAGACCCAGTACTTC. It encodes CASSLDTSGATQETQYF. The genes are TRBV7-8 and TRBJ2-5; 10 bases agree with TRBD2. After removal of 1 base from V and 2 bases from J, the junction contained 7 bases not matched to a gene. The germline gives CDR1 SGHVS, CDR2 FQNEAQ. The CDR3 is made up of 17 amino acids.

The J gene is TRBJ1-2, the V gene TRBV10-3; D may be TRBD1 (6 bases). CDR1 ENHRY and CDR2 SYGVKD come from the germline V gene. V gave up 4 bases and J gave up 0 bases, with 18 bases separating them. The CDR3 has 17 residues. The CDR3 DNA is TGTGCCATCAGTGGGGGTCAGGGGACGGTATCTAACTATGGCTACACCTTC. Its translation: CAISGGQGTVSNYGYTF.

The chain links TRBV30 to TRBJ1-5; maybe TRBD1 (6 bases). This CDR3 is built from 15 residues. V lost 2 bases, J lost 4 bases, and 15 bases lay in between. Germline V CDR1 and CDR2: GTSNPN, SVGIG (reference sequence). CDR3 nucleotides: TGTGCCTGGAGTAATTTAACAGGGCCTAATCAGCCCCAGCATTTT. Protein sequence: CAWSNLTGPNQPQHF.

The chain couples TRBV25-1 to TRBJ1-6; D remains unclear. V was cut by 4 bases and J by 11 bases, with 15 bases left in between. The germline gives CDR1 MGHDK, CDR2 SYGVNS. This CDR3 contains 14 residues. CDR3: CASSGGLVSTPLHF. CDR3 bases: TGTGCCAGCAGTGGCGGACTGGTATCAACACCCCTCCACTTT. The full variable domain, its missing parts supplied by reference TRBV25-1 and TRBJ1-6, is EADIYQTPRYLVIGTGKKITLECSQTMGHDKMYWYQQDPGMELHLIHYSYGVNSTEKGDLSSESTVSRIRTEHFPLTLESARPSHTSQYLCASSGGLVSTPLHFGNGTRLTVT.

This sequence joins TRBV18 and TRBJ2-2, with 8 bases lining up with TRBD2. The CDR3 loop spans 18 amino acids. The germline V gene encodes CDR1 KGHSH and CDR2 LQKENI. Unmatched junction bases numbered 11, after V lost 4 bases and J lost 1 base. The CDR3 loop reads CASSHTPAGVGNTGELFF. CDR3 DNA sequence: TGTGCCAGCTCACATACACCAGCGGGAGTCGGGAACACCGGGGAGCTGTTTTTT.

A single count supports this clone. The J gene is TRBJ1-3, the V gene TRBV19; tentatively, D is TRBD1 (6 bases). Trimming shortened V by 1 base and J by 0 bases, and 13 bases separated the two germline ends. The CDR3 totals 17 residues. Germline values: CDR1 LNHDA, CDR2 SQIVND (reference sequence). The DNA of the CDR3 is TGTGCCAGTAGTATAGGGGGGGGCTACCCCTCTGGAAACACCATATATTTT. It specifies CASSIGGGYPSGNTIYF.

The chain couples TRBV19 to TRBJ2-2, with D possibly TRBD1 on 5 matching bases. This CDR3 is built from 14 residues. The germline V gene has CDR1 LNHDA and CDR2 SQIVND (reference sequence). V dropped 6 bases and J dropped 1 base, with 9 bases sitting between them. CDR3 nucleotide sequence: TGTGCCAGTAGAACAGACAGGAACACCGGGGAGCTGTTTTTT. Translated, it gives CASRTDRNTGELFF.

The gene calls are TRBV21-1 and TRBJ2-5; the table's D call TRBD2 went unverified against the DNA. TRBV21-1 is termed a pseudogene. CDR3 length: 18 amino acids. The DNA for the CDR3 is TGTGCCAGCAGCAAAGCGGGACTAGCGGGGCCCGTAGGGGAGACCCAGTACTTC. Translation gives CASSKAGLAGPVGETQYF.

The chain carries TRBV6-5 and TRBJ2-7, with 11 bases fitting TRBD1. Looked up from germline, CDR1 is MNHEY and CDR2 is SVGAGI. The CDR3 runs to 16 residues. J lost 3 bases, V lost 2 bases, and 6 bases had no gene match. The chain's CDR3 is CASSYGGQGGFYEQYF. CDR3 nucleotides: TGTGCCAGCAGTTACGGGGGACAGGGGGGTTTCTACGAGCAGTACTTC.

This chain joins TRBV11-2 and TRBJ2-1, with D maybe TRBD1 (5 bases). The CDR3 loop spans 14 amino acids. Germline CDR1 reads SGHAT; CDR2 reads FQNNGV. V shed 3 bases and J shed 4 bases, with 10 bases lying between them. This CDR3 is CASSFSDSYNEQFF. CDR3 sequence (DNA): TGTGCCAGCAGCTTTTCCGACAGTTACAATGAGCAGTTCTTC.

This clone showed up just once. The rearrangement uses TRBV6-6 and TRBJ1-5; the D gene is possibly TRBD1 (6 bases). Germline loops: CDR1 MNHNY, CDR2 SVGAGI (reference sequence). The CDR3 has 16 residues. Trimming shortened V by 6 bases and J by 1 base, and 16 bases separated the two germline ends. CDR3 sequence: CASSRGGRESNQPQHF. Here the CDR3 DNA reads TGTGCCAGCAGCCGGGGGGGGCGCGAGAGCAATCAGCCCCAGCATTTT.

The CDR3 protein is CASSLWQGGSNGYTF. The CDR3 nucleotides are TGTGCCAGCAGCTTATGGCAGGGCGGAAGTAATGGCTACACCTTC. The J gene is TRBJ1-2, the V gene TRBV7-2; perhaps TRBD1 as D (5 bases). Germline V gives CDR1 SGHTA, CDR2 FQGNSA. The CDR3 has 15 amino acids. Between the trimmed V and J ends, which lost 2 bases and 6 bases, there was a span of 16 bases.

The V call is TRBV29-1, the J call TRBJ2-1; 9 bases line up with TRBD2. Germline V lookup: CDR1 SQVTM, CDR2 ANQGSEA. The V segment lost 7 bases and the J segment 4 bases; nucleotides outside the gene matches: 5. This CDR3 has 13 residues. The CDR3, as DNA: TGCAGCGCCCGACTAGCGGAGTACAATGAGCAGTTCTTC. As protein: CSARLAEYNEQFF.